This T cell receptor (beta chain) was identified during a study of T cells in Graves' hyperthyroidism and ophthalmopathy. Between the trimmed V and J ends, which lost 6 bases and 2 bases, there was a span of 6 bases. Per the germline V gene, CDR1 is KGHDR and CDR2 is SFDVKD. This CDR3 has 12 amino acids. What was amplified from RNA transcripts were TCR beta CDR3 regions. The HTBI primer set drove a first-round RT-PCR of the TCR CDR3. TCRdb processed the multiplex PCR reads anew with MiXCR; each CDR3 protein has one entry. This table has about half a million distinct CDR3 sequences, more than 20% appearing once. This clonotype appeared many times. Its target is not known. The hyperthyroidism patients had all been newly diagnosed, and their disease duration was under 2 months. Their ages ranged from 18 to 65 years. The diagnostic basis comprised clinical symptoms, serum thyroxine and TRAb, thyroid ultrasound and orbital computed tomography.

General observations from the study: Most thyroid clonotypes expanded above 0.001 were also detected in blood.

Sequencing used blood. This TCR was recovered from a man aged 18 to 30 with Graves' hyperthyroidism. This chain connects TRBV24-1 to TRBJ1-2; unclear D gene. CDR3 residues: CATSTGNYGYTF. CDR3 DNA sequence: TGTGCCACCAGTACGGGGAACTATGGCTACACCTTC.